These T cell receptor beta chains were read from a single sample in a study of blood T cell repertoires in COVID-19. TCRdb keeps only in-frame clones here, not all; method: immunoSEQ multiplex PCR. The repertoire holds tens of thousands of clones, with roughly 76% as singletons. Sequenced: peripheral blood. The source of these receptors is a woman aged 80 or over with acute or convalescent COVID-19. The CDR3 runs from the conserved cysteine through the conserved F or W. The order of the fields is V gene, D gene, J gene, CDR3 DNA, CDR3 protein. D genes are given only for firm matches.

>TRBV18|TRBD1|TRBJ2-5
TGTGCCAGCTCAAGGGACAGGGTCCAAGAGACCCAGTACTTC
CASSRDRVQETQYF
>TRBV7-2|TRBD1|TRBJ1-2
TGTGCCAGCAGCCGGGACAGCGGTTGGGGCTACACCTTC
CASSRDSGWGYTF
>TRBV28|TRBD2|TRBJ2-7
TGTGCCAGCAGGGTCACATCTAGCGGGGAGCAGTACTTC
CASRVTSSGEQYF
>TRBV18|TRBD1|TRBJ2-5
TGTGCCAGCTCACGGGACAGTAGTCAAGAGACCCAGTACTTC
CASSRDSSQETQYF
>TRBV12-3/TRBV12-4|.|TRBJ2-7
TGTGCCAGCAAGCGGAGCTCCTACGAGCAGTACTTC
CASKRSSYEQYF
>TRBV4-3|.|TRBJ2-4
TGCGCCAGCAGCCCGACAGTACAAGAAACCAAAAACATTCAGTACTTC
CASSPTVQETKNIQYF
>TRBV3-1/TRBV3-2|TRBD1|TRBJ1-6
TGTGCCAGCAGCCAGGGTCGAGACAGGGCTTATTCACCCCTCCACTTT
CASSQGRDRAYSPLHF
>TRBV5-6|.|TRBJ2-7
TGTGCCAGCAGCCTCGGGACTGGCGCCGTCTACGAGCAGTACTTC
CASSLGTGAVYEQYF
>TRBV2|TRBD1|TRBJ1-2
TGTGCCAGCAGCGGGGGGGGACAGGGCGGAGGCTACACCTTC
CASSGGGQGGGYTF
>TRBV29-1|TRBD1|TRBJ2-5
TGCAGCGGTGGACAGGGTGGGGAGACCCAGTACTTC
CSGGQGGETQYF
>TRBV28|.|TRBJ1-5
TGTGCCAGCAGTTTAACTACAGGGAATAGCAATCAGCCCCAGCATTTT
CASSLTTGNSNQPQHF
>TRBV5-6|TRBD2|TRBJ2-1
TGTGCCAGCAGCTTGGGACTAGCGGGAGGGCGAACCTACAATGAGCAGTTCTTC
CASSLGLAGGRTYNEQFF
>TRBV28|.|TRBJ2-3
TGTGCCAGCAGTTGGTCGGAGGGGCAGTATTTT
CASSWSEGQYF
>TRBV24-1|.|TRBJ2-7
TGTGCCTCCTCGGGAATGTCGGGTGAGCAGTACTTC
CASSGMSGEQYF
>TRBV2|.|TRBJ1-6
TGTGCCAGCAAGTCGAGGGCAACCTATAATTCACCCCTCCACTTT
CASKSRATYNSPLHF
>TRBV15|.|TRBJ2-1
TGTGCCACCAGCAGAGATCTCCGCGGGACGGGCTCTGGAAATGAGCAGTTCTTC
CATSRDLRGTGSGNEQFF